This TCR beta chain was observed in a study of blood T cell repertoires in COVID-19. Study-wide background: There were acute and convalescent COVID-19 samples, and they came from the United States, Italy and Spain. In each case, the material was cDNA or gDNA derived from T cells, B-cell-depleted T cells, or PBMCs.

Authors' processing steps: Nucleated cell number was recorded as an estimate derived from reference gene primer amplification. Some clones are missing from TCRdb's copy, which holds only in-frame ones; the method was immunoSEQ multiplex PCR. D and trimming come from the DNA, and the V and J calls and clone size come from that table. The sample contains about 97,000 clones, 70% to 90% of which appear only once. Per the germline V gene, CDR1 is LGHNA and CDR2 is YSLEER. CDR3 length: 15 amino acids. The ends lost 1 base at V and 6 bases at J; junction bases unmatched: 4. The gene calls are TRBV4-3 and TRBJ2-2; 8 positions agree with TRBD2. This TCR derives from a human donor in a cohort sampled during active COVID-19. Input material: peripheral blood. The CDR3 nucleotides are TGCGCCAGCAGCCAAGCCGGGAGGGGGGCCGGGGAGCTGTTTTTT. Translation gives CASSQAGRGAGELFF.